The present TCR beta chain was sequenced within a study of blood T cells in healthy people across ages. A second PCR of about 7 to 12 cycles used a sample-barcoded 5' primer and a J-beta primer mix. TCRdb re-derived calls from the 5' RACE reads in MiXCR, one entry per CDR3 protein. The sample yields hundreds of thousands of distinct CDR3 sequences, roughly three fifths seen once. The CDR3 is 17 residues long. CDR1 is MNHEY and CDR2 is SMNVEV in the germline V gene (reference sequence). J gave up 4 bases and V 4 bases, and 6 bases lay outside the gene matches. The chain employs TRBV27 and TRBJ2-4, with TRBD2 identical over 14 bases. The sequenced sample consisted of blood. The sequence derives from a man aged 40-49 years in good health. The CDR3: CASSSGLAGARKNIQYF. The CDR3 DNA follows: TGTGCCAGCAGTTCGGGACTAGCGGGAGCGAGGAAAAACATTCAGTACTTC.